This paragraph covers one T cell receptor beta chain sequence. Its antigen is unknown. There are 13 residues in the CDR3. CDR1 and CDR2 (germline): SGHNT, YENEEA. The V gene lost 6 bases and the J gene lost 4 bases, with 12 bases spanning the gap. Libraries were prepared by immunoSEQ multiplex PCR; TCRdb keeps only in-frame clonotypes and omits some of them. The table records 250,000 to 350,000 clones, roughly 87% of them present only once. The entry originates in a study of cytomegalovirus exposure and HLA in healthy donors. Points from the study as a whole: The TCR clusters that emerged in the first cohort tended, a later analysis found, to co-occur in the roughly 120 validation repertoires. The classifier reportedly diagnosed cytomegalovirus status with high sensitivity and specificity. Specificity of a few CMV-associated chains for CMV antigens was verified in vitro.

The chain is built from TRBV11-3 and TRBJ1-1; a weak D match, TRBD1 (6 bases). Sequenced sample: PBMCs. The sequence was collected from a man in his thirties or forties in good health and CMV-seronegative. CDR3 sequence: CASRSRGGTEAFF. In nucleotides, the CDR3 is TGTGCCAGCAGGTCGAGAGGGGGCACTGAAGCTTTCTTT.